This T cell receptor beta chain was sequenced for a study of response to subunit inactivated influenza vaccine. Study-wide results and caveats: T cells newly recruited by each seasonal influenza vaccination are few, the authors suggested.

On this clonotype itself: Its antigen is unknown.

Trimming left V 7 bases short and J 6 bases short, with 18 bases between. The length of the CDR3 is 14 residues. Germline CDR1 and CDR2: MNHEY and SMNVEV (reference sequence). In TCRdb, the RT-PCR reads were re-called with MiXCR into one record per CDR3 protein. The sample carries about 780,000 distinct CDR3 sequences, roughly 18% recorded once. The specimen comprised PBMCs from blood, sampled more than 4 days after vaccination. The V call is TRBV27, the J call TRBJ1-1; the D is unclear. This sequence was found in a middle-aged man who received an inactivated influenza vaccine. This CDR3 reads CASNFMTSAAEAFF. The CDR3 DNA reads as TGTGCCAGCAATTTTATGACTTCAGCGGCTGAAGCTTTCTTT.